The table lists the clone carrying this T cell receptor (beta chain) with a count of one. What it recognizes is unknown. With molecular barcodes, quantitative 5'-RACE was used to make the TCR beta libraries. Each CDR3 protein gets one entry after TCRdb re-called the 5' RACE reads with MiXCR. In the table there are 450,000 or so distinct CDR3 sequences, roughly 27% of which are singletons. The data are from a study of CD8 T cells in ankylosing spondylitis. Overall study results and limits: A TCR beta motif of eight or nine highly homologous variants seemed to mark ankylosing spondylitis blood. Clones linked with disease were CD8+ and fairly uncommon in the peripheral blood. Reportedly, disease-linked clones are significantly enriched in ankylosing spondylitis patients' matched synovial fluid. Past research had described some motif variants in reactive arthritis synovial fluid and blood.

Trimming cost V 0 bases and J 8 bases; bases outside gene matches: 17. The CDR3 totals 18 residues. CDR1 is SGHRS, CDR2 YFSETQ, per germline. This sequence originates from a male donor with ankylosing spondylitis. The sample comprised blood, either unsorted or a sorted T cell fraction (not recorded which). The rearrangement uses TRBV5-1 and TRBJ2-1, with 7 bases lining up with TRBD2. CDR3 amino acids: CASSLVPGWRESVHEQFF. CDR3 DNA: TGCGCCAGCAGCTTGGTCCCAGGATGGCGGGAGAGTGTTCATGAGCAGTTCTTC.